This T cell receptor beta chain was captured by sequencing in a study of blood T cell repertoires in COVID-19. The overall study: Both acute and convalescent COVID-19 samples were obtained from the United States, Italy and Spain.

The CDR3 is 15 residues long. V trimming: 3 bases; J trimming: 6 bases; junction bases outside the gene matches: 4. CDR1 KGHSH and CDR2 LQKENI come from the germline V gene. Clones were sequenced by immunoSEQ multiplex PCR, and TCRdb holds only the in-frame ones, with some missing. This sample carries 150,000 to 200,000 clones, 80% to 90% of them seen once, and the ten largest clones take approximately 3.3%. The chain recombines TRBV18 with TRBJ2-1; 11 positions agree with TRBD1. The sample consisted of peripheral blood. The source is a man in his late teens or twenties with active or convalescent COVID-19. The CDR3 region is CASSPGTGGFNEQFF. DNA for the CDR3: TGTGCCAGCTCACCCGGGACAGGGGGTTTCAATGAGCAGTTCTTC.